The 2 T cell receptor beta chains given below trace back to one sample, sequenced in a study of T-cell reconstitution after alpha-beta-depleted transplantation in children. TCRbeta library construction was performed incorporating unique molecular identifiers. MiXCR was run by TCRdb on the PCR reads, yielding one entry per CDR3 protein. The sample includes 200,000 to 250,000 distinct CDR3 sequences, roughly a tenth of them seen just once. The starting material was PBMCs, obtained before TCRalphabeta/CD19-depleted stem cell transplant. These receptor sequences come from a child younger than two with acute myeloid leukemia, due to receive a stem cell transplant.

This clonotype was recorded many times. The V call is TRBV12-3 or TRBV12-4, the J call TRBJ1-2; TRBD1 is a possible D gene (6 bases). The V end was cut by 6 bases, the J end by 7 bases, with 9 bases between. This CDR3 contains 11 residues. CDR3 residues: CASSKGVGYTF. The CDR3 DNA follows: TGTGCCAGCAGCAAGGGGGTTGGCTACACCTTC.

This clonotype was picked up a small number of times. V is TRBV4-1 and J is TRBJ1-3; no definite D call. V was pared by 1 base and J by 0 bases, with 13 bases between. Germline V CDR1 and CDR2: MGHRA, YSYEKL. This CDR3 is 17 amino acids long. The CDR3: CASSQAPPGNSGNTIYF. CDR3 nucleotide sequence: TGCGCCAGCAGCCAAGCCCCACCGGGAAACTCTGGAAACACCATATATTTT.